The 3 T cell receptor beta chains reported below all come from one sample, sequenced in a study of shared clonotypes between healthy human individuals. Clones were read by immunoSEQ multiplex PCR, and TCRdb kept only the in-frame ones, dropping some. Of roughly 2.2 million clones in the sample, 85% to 95% were seen once. Sequenced: naive CD4+ T cells from PBMCs. The sample's subset: CD45RA+ positively selected. The receptors were gathered from a young man in good health. Some clones in this sample may be carry-over from other donors' samples.

The genes are TRBV2 and TRBJ1-2; D is undetermined. CDR1 SNHLY and CDR2 FYNNEI come from the germline V gene. V was pared by 3 bases and J by 4 bases, with 9 bases between. This CDR3 contains 13 residues. The CDR3 is CASSEQAVYGYTF. The CDR3 region has the DNA TGTGCCAGCAGTGAGCAGGCGGTCTATGGCTACACCTTC.

The chain links TRBV7-9 to TRBJ2-1; TRBD2 aligns across 8 bases. V dropped 3 bases and J dropped 1; count of bases not matched to a gene: 11. This CDR3 has 18 residues. Germline assignment: CDR1 SEHNR and CDR2 FQNEAQ (reference sequence). DNA for the CDR3: TGTGCCAGCAGCTTGGGAGCGGGAGCCTCGTTATCCTACAATGAGCAGTTCTTC. As protein: CASSLGAGASLSYNEQFF.

The V call is TRBV28, the J call TRBJ2-7; D not certain. The CDR3 spans 13 residues. Trimming stripped 8 bases from V and 0 bases from J, with 11 bases between. In germline, CDR1 is MDHEN, CDR2 SYDVKM. The CDR3 loop reads CASHGYFSYEQYF. The CDR3 DNA follows: TGTGCCAGCCATGGTTACTTCTCCTACGAGCAGTACTTC.